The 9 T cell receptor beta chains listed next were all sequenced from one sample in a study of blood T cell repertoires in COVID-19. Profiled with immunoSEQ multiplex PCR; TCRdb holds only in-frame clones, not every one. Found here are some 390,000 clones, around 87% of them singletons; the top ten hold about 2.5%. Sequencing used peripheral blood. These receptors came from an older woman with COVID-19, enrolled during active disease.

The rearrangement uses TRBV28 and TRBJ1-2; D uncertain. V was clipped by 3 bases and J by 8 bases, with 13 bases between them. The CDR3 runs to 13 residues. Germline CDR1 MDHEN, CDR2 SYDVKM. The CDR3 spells CASSFFVFRGYTF. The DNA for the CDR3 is TGTGCCAGCAGTTTTTTTGTATTTCGGGGCTACACCTTC.

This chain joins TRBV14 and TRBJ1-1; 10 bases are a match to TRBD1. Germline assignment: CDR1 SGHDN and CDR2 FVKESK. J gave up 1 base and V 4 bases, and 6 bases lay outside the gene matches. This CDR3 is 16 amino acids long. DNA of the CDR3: TGTGCCAGCAGCCGACAGGGGGCGGCGGGGAACACTGAAGCTTTCTTT. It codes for CASSRQGAAGNTEAFF.

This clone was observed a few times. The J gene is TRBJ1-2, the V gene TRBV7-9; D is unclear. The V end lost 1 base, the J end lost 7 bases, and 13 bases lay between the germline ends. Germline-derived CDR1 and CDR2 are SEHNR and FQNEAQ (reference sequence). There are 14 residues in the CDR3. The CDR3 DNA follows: TGTGCCAGCAGCTTAGGGGAGTCGCGGAGTGGCTACACCTTC. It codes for CASSLGESRSGYTF.

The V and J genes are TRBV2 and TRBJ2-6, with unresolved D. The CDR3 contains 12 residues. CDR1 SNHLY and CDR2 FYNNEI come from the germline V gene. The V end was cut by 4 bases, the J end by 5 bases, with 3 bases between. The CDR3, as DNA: TGTGCCAGCAGTGTATGGGCCAACGTCCTGACTTTC. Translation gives CASSVWANVLTF.

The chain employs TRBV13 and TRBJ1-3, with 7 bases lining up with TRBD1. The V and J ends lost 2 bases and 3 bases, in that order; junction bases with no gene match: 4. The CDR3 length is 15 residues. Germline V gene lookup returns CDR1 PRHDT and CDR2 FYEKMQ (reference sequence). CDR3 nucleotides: TGTGCCAGCAGCTTAATCCCAGGGGGTGGAAACACCATATATTTT. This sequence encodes CASSLIPGGGNTIYF.

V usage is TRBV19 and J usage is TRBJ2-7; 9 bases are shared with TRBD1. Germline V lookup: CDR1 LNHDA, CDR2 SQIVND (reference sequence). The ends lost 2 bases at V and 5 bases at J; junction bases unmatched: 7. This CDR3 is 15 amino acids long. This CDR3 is CASSIPGQGTNEQYF. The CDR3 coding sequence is TGTGCCAGTAGTATACCGGGACAGGGAACAAACGAGCAGTACTTC.

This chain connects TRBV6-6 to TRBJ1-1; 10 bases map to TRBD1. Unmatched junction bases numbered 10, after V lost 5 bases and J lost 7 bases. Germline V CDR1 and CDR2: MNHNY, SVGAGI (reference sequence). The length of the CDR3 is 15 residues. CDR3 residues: CASSPGQGGVGEAFF. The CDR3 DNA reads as TGTGCCAGCAGTCCCGGACAGGGGGGAGTTGGTGAAGCTTTCTTT.

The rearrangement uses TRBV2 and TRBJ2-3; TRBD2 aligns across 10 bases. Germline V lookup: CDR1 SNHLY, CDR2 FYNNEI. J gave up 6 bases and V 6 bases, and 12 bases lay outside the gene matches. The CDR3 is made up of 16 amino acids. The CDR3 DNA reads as TGTGCCAGCAGAAGGAGATCCGGGACTAGCGCCGATACGCAGTATTTT. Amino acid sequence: CASRRRSGTSADTQYF.

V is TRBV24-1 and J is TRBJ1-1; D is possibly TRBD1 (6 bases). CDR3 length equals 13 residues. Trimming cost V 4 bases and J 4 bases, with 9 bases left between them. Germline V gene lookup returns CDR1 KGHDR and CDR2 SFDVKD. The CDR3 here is CATSEQGRTEAFF. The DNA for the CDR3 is TGTGCCACCAGTGAACAGGGTCGCACTGAAGCTTTCTTT.